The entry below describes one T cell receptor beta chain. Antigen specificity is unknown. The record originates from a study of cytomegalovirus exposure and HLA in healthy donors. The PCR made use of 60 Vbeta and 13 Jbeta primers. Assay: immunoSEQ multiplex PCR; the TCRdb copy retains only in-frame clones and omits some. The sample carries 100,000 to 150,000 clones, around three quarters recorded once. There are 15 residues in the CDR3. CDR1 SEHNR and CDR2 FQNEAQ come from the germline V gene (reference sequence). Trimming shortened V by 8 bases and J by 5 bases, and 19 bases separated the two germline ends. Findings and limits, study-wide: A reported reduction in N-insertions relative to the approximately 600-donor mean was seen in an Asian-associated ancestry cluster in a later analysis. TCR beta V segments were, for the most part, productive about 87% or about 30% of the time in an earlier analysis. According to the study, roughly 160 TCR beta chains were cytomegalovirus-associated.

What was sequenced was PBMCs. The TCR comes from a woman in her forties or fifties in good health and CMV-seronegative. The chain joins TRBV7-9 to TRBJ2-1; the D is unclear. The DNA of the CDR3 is TGTGCCAGCGTCCCACTACTTCTCCTCCACAATGAGCAGTTCTTC. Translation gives CASVPLLLLHNEQFF.